This is a list of T cell receptor beta chains from one sample in a study of spatial heterogeneity in lung cancer. Via MiXCR, TCRdb re-called the 5' RACE reads, giving one row per CDR3 protein. Counted here are roughly 48,000 distinct CDR3 sequences, 5.3% occurring once; the ten biggest clones make up roughly 11%. The sequencing used PBMCs, collected at surgery. These TCRs come from a male donor with early-stage non-small cell lung cancer. Both conserved end residues are part of each CDR3. A D gene is named only where the DNA matches it firmly. Size values are once, few and many counts, or a class for expanded clones, and some rows have none.

d_gene	v_gene	j_gene	abundance	CDR3aa	CDR3nt
-	TRBV29-1	TRBJ2-2	many	CSVGSGAPNTGELFF	TGCAGCGTTGGCTCGGGAGCACCGAACACCGGGGAGCTGTTTTTT
TRBD2	TRBV20-1	TRBJ2-7	many	CSVTSGRVSEQYF	TGCAGTGTAACTAGCGGGAGGGTATCCGAGCAGTACTTC
-	TRBV4-1	TRBJ2-5	many	CASSQEGGETQYF	TGCGCCAGCAGCCAAGAAGGGGGAGAGACCCAGTACTTC
-	TRBV12-3/TRBV12-4	TRBJ2-5	many	CASSLRDFSETQYF	TGTGCCAGCAGCCTCCGGGACTTCTCAGAGACCCAGTACTTC
-	TRBV20-1	TRBJ1-2	many	CSATHRAVYGYTF	TGCAGTGCTACTCACAGGGCGGTCTATGGCTACACCTTC
TRBD2	TRBV7-7	TRBJ2-1	many	CASSWGGAEENEQFF	TGTGCTAGCAGCTGGGGGGGAGCTGAAGAAAATGAGCAGTTCTTC
-	TRBV6-2/TRBV6-3	TRBJ2-3	many	CASSYSDTQYF	TGTGCCAGCAGTTACTCAGATACGCAGTATTTT
TRBD1	TRBV28	TRBJ1-5	many	CASGSLTGFEPQHF	TGTGCCAGCGGAAGTTTGACAGGGTTTGAGCCCCAGCATTTT
-	TRBV3-1	TRBJ1-5	few	CASSQGNQPQHF	TGTGCCAGCAGCCAGGGCAATCAGCCCCAGCATTTT
-	TRBV7-8	TRBJ1-1	many	CASSLGGGPEAFF	TGTGCCAGCAGCTTAGGGGGTGGGCCGGAAGCTTTCTTT
-	TRBV7-6	TRBJ1-5	-	CASSSGQGYQPQHF	TGTGCCAGCAGCTCTGGCCAGGGTTATCAGCCCCAGCATTTT
-	TRBV9	TRBJ2-1	many	CASSVAPTRSNEQFF	TGTGCCAGCAGCGTAGCCCCGACTAGGTCCAATGAGCAGTTCTTC
-	TRBV6-6	TRBJ2-7	many	CASWAGPNSYEQYF	TGTGCCAGCTGGGCAGGACCCAACTCCTACGAGCAGTACTTC